One sample yielded the 17 T cell receptor beta chains listed below, sequenced in a study of cytomegalovirus exposure and HLA in healthy donors. PCR primers comprised 60 Vbeta and 13 Jbeta primers. Here immunoSEQ multiplex PCR was the method, and the copy in TCRdb shows in-frame clones only, minus some. Of about 140,000 clones in the sample, roughly 80% were seen once. Sequenced sample: PBMCs. The receptor source for this set is a female donor in good health and CMV-seronegative.

The CDR3, as DNA: TGTGCCAGCAGCTTAGCTGGGGGGATTTACTATGGCTACACCTTC. It codes for CASSLAGGIYYGYTF. The gene calls are TRBV11-2 and TRBJ1-2; a possible D gene is TRBD1 (5 bases). Trimming left V 1 base short and J 3 bases short, with 12 bases between. CDR1 is SGHAT, CDR2 FQNNGV, per germline. The CDR3 consists of 15 residues.

This chain uses TRBV28 with TRBJ2-5, with 10 bases matching TRBD2. The length of the CDR3 is 16 residues. J was trimmed by 3 bases and V by 5 bases; bases with no gene match: 9. Germline CDR1 and CDR2: MDHEN and SYDVKM. As DNA, the CDR3 is TGTGCCAGCAGTCCACTATCTAGCGGGAGAGAAGAGACCCAGTACTTC. Protein sequence: CASSPLSSGREETQYF.

The gene calls are TRBV28 and TRBJ1-4; D is perhaps TRBD1 (6 bases). The CDR3 totals 14 residues. Per the germline V gene, CDR1 is MDHEN and CDR2 is SYDVKM. Between the trimmed V and J ends, which lost 3 bases and 8 bases, there was a span of 13 bases. CDR3 protein: CASSLAGVREKLFF. CDR3 sequence (DNA): TGTGCCAGCAGTTTGGCAGGGGTGCGGGAAAAACTGTTTTTT.

The chain has TRBV4-2 and TRBJ2-3; D is possibly TRBD2 (5 bases). Trimming cost V 0 bases and J 0 bases, with 13 bases left between them. Per germline, CDR1 LGHNA and CDR2 YNFKEQ. The CDR3 has 17 residues. The CDR3 bases are TGTGCCAGCAGCCAAGATTTACAAGCGGACAGCACAGATACGCAGTATTTT. This sequence encodes CASSQDLQADSTDTQYF.

There are a few counts of this clone. Other DNA variants within this sample encode the same CDR3. The chain is built from TRBV6-5 and TRBJ1-5; no reliable D call. The germline CDR1 and CDR2 sequences are MNHEY and SVGAGI. The CDR3 runs to 13 residues. The V gene lost 0 bases and the J gene lost 6 bases, with 6 bases spanning the gap. The CDR3 region has the DNA TGTGCCAGCAGTTACTCATCGGGTCAGCCCCAGCATTTT. This codes for CASSYSSGQPQHF.

The chain employs TRBV28 and TRBJ1-1; TRBD1 matches at 10 bases. The CDR3 loop spans 14 amino acids. With 7 bases clipped from V and 3 bases from J, the junction kept 5 bases outside the gene matches. CDR1 is MDHEN and CDR2 is SYDVKM in the germline V gene. CDR3 in amino acids: CASTLTGGHTEAFF. For the CDR3, the DNA is TGTGCCAGCACCTTGACAGGGGGCCACACTGAAGCTTTCTTT.

The V call is TRBV19, the J call TRBJ1-1; 11 nucleotides line up with TRBD1. The germline V gene encodes CDR1 LNHDA and CDR2 SQIVND (reference sequence). The CDR3 contains 15 residues. V trimming: 6 bases; J trimming: 4 bases; junction bases outside the gene matches: 7. CDR3: CASRSRDRGFTEAFF. The CDR3 bases are TGTGCCAGTAGATCGCGGGACAGGGGGTTCACTGAAGCTTTCTTT. Looking up the rest from reference TRBV19 and TRBJ1-1 gives the full variable domain: DGGITQSPKYLFRKEGQNVTLSCEQNLNHDAMYWYRQDPGQGLRLIYYSQIVNDFQKGDIAEGYSVSREKKESFPLTVTSAQKNPTAFYLCASRSRDRGFTEAFFGQGTRLTVV.

The V gene is TRBV27, the J gene TRBJ1-4; D ambiguous. V was pared by 8 bases and J by 10 bases, with 14 bases between. Germline V gives CDR1 MNHEY, CDR2 SMNVEV (reference sequence). The CDR3 runs to 12 residues. CDR3 sequence: CASSPGGGKLFF. The CDR3 DNA follows: TGTGCCAGCTCCCCCGGCGGTGGAAAACTGTTTTTT.

The rearrangement links TRBV18 to TRBJ1-1; 9 bases agree with TRBD1. This CDR3 has 14 residues. The V gene's germline CDR1 is KGHSH and CDR2 LQKENI. The V gene end was trimmed by 4 bases and the J gene end by 4 bases; junction bases not matched to a gene: 4. The CDR3 coding sequence is TGTGCCAGCTCACGGGACAGGGTGGGCACTGAAGCTTTCTTT. This translates into CASSRDRVGTEAFF.

The genes are TRBV5-1 and TRBJ2-7, with 10 nucleotides matching TRBD2. Germline V lookup: CDR1 SGHRS, CDR2 YFSETQ. Trimming took 0 bases from V and 2 from J; bases not matched to a gene: 8. The CDR3 consists of 17 residues. In DNA form, the CDR3 reads TGCGCCAGCAGCTTGGGCCTCTCCGGGACTAGCGCCTACGAGCAGTACTTC. Protein product: CASSLGLSGTSAYEQYF.

This clone was recorded once. This chain connects TRBV27 to TRBJ1-4; the D is unclear. The germline V gene encodes CDR1 MNHEY and CDR2 SMNVEV (reference sequence). The CDR3 runs 15 residues. Deletions cut 6 bases from V and 5 bases from J, with 16 bases between. CDR3 DNA: TGTGCCAGCAGCCCGCCGGGATCGAGAAATGAAAAACTGTTTTTT. Translating it yields CASSPPGSRNEKLFF.

Concerning this clone: This is likely a read error, given that the CDR3 carries no conserved phenylalanine or tryptophan at its end. V and J are TRBV30 and TRBJ1-2, with TRBD1 identical over 8 bases. The CDR3 sequence is 11 residues long. Germline CDR1 GTSNPN, CDR2 SVGIG (reference sequence). V was pared by 5 bases and J by 7 bases, with 3 bases of the junction left unmatched. The CDR3 region is CAWEQGGGYTV. DNA of the CDR3: TGTGCCTGGGAACAGGGGGGTGGCTACACCGTC.

This clone has just one count. The genes are TRBV5-1 and TRBJ2-7; unclear D gene. Germline V gene sequence: CDR1 SGHRS, CDR2 YFSETQ. V lost 0 bases to trimming and J lost 2 bases, with 9 bases between them. The CDR3 extends over 14 amino acids. CDR3 sequence (DNA): TGCGCCAGCAGCTTGGAAGCCGCACCCTACGAGCAGTACTTC. Translated, it gives CASSLEAAPYEQYF.

The chain joins TRBV30 to TRBJ2-2, with D uncertain. Germline V gene data show CDR1 as GTSNPN and CDR2 as SVGIG (reference sequence). The CDR3 loop spans 11 amino acids. V lost 5 bases, J lost 6 bases, and 7 bases lay in between. The CDR3 is CAWEIPGELFF. For the CDR3, the DNA is TGTGCCTGGGAGATCCCCGGGGAGCTGTTTTTT.

The V call is TRBV5-6, the J call TRBJ1-2, with D possibly matching TRBD1 (6 bases). There are 18 residues in the CDR3. V was trimmed by 0 bases and J by 10 bases, leaving 28 bases between them. Germline assignment: CDR1 SGHDT and CDR2 YYEEEE. As DNA, the CDR3 is TGTGCCAGCAGCTTGGTTGGGGACAAGCTGGGGCAGGGGCCACACTACACCTTC. This translates into CASSLVGDKLGQGPHYTF.

V usage is TRBV2 and J usage is TRBJ2-5, with 8 positions matching TRBD1. Trimming took 7 bases from V and 4 from J; bases not matched to a gene: 5. Germline V gene lookup returns CDR1 SNHLY and CDR2 FYNNEI. The CDR3 contains 13 residues. The CDR3 DNA sequence: TGTGCCAGCACCCGGCAGGGGGCAGAGACCCAGTACTTC. Translating it yields CASTRQGAETQYF. The whole variable domain, filled in from reference TRBV2 and TRBJ2-5, reads EPEVTQTPSHQVTQMGQEVILRCVPISNHLYFYWYRQILGQKVEFLVSFYNNEISEKSEIFDDQFSVERPDGSNFTLKIRSTKLEDSAMYFCASTRQGAETQYFGPGTRLLVL.

The CDR3 bases are TGTGCCAGCAGCCCCCCCGGGGGACTAGCGAGCACAGATACGCAGTATTTT. Its protein is CASSPPGGLASTDTQYF. The rearrangement links TRBV5-4 to TRBJ2-3; 10 bases fit TRBD2. The V gene's germline CDR1 is SGHNT and CDR2 YYREEE (reference sequence). The CDR3 covers 17 residues. Germline trimming cut 4 bases from V and 0 bases from J; bases unmatched to any gene: 8.